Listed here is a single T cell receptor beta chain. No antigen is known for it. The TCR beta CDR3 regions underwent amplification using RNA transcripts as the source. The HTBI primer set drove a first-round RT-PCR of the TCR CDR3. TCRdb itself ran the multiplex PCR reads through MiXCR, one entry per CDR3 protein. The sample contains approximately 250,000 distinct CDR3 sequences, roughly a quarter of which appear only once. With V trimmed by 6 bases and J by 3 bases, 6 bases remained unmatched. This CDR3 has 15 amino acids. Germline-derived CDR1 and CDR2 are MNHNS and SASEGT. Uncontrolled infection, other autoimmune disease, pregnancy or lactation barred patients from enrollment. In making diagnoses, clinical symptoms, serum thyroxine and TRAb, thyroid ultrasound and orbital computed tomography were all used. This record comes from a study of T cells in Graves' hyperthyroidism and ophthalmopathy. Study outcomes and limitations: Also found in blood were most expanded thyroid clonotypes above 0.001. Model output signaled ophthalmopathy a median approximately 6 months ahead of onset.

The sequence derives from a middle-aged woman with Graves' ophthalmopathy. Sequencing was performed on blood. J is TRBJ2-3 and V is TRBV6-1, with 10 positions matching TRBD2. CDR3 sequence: CASSLEREGTDTQYF. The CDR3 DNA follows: TGTGCCAGCAGCCTAGAGCGGGAGGGAACAGATACGCAGTATTTT.